Listed here are 10 T cell receptor beta chains from one sample, sequenced in a study of T cell changes during pregnancy in multiple sclerosis. Measured with immunoSEQ multiplex PCR; TCRdb has only the in-frame clones, and not every one. The sample gives over 65,000 clones, approximately 93% of which show up once; 2.5% to 3% is in the top ten. The material was peripheral blood, obtained in the first trimester of pregnancy. The receptors were sampled from a female donor with multiple sclerosis, enrolled in a pregnancy study.

This chain joins TRBV28 and TRBJ2-3; perhaps TRBD2 as D (5 bases). CDR3 length equals 16 residues. V was cut by 5 bases and J by 1 base, with 16 bases left in between. Germline loops: CDR1 MDHEN, CDR2 SYDVKM. CDR3 sequence (DNA): TGTGCCAGCAGTCTAATCCGTCGGGGAGGCACAGATACGCAGTATTTT. Amino acid sequence: CASSLIRRGGTDTQYF.

The rearrangement links TRBV11-3 to TRBJ2-1, with 7 bases matching TRBD2. Germline-derived CDR1 and CDR2 are SGHNT and YENEEA. The ends lost 5 bases at V and 8 bases at J; junction bases unmatched: 6. This CDR3 contains 13 residues. In nucleotides, the CDR3 is TGTGCCAGCAGCCCTAGCGGAGGGGATGAGCAGTTCTTC. It is translated as CASSPSGGDEQFF.

The rearrangement uses TRBV27 and TRBJ1-1; 10 bases are a match to TRBD1. Germline V gene lookup returns CDR1 MNHEY and CDR2 SMNVEV (reference sequence). This CDR3 is built from 14 residues. Losses at the gene ends were 6 bases for V and 3 bases for J; bases not matched to a gene: 4. CDR3: CASRSDRGHTEAFF. In nucleotides, the CDR3 is TGTGCCAGCAGATCCGACAGGGGGCACACTGAAGCTTTCTTT.

The rearrangement joins TRBV27 to TRBJ2-7; 8 bases match TRBD1. The V gene end was trimmed by 6 bases and the J gene end by 5 bases; junction bases not matched to a gene: 9. The CDR3 has 14 amino acids. CDR1 MNHEY and CDR2 SMNVEV come from the germline V gene (reference sequence). CDR3 amino acids: CASSLRGHLDEQYF. CDR3 coding DNA: TGTGCCAGCAGCCTCAGGGGGCATCTCGACGAGCAGTACTTC.

The chain uses TRBV18 and TRBJ1-2, with D tentatively TRBD1 (6 bases). Germline V gene sequence: CDR1 KGHSH, CDR2 LQKENI. V dropped 3 bases and J dropped 0 bases, with 11 bases sitting between them. The length of the CDR3 is 15 residues. In DNA form, the CDR3 reads TGTGCCAGCTCACCCTCGGACAGTTCTAACTATGGCTACACCTTC. Translating gives CASSPSDSSNYGYTF.

The chain uses TRBV9 and TRBJ1-1, with 8 bases fitting TRBD1. CDR1 is SGDLS and CDR2 is YYNGEE in the germline V gene. Unmatched junction bases numbered 14, after V lost 0 bases and J lost 10 bases. The CDR3 runs 16 residues. The CDR3 region is CASSVDPLGQGAGAFF. The CDR3 DNA reads as TGTGCCAGCAGCGTAGATCCGTTGGGTCAGGGGGCCGGAGCTTTCTTT.

The chain has TRBV5-1 and TRBJ1-6, with 7 positions matching TRBD1. The V gene's germline CDR1 is SGHRS and CDR2 YFSETQ. V shed 0 bases, J shed 0 bases, and the junction held 0 bases outside the gene matches. CDR3 length equals 16 residues. The CDR3 bases are TGCGCCAGCAGCTTGGGGACAGGCTCCTATAATTCACCCCTCCACTTT. Encoded protein: CASSLGTGSYNSPLHF.

This rearrangement joins TRBV15 to TRBJ2-1; TRBD2 matches at 10 bases. The V segment lost 3 bases and the J segment 5 bases; nucleotides outside the gene matches: 7. The germline gives CDR1 LNHNV, CDR2 YYDKDF (reference sequence). The CDR3 sequence is 16 residues long. CDR3 sequence reads: CATSRMGLAPDNEQFF. The CDR3 DNA reads TGTGCCACCAGCAGGATGGGACTAGCGCCCGACAATGAGCAGTTCTTC.

V usage is TRBV4-1 and J usage is TRBJ2-6; D is ambiguous. The V gene lost 3 bases and the J gene lost 0 bases, with 12 bases spanning the gap. The V gene's germline CDR1 is MGHRA and CDR2 YSYEKL. The CDR3 sequence is 17 residues long. The CDR3 region is CASSQWQVASGANVLTF. The DNA of the CDR3 is TGCGCCAGCAGCCAGTGGCAGGTGGCCTCTGGGGCCAACGTCCTGACTTTC.

The chain uses TRBV7-2 and TRBJ1-3, with TRBD1 as a possible D gene (5 bases). This CDR3 region has 16 residues. V was trimmed by 1 base and J by 3 bases, leaving 13 bases between them. Germline CDR1 reads SGHTA; CDR2 reads FQGNSA. CDR3 nucleotides: TGTGCCAGCAGCTTAGGGTCGGGGGTCCGTGGAAACACCATATATTTT. This translates into CASSLGSGVRGNTIYF. Combining the CDR3 with reference TRBV7-2 and TRBJ1-3 gives the whole variable domain GAGVSQSPSNKVTEKGKDVELRCDPISGHTALYWYRQSLGQGLEFLIYFQGNSAPDKSGLPSDRFSAERTGGSVSTLTIQRTQQEDSAVYLCASSLGSGVRGNTIYFGEGSWLTVV.